The clone carrying this TCR beta chain has just a few counts. Relative to the germline gene, one junction end is altered; a read error may explain this. The sample comes from a study of T cell changes during pregnancy in multiple sclerosis. The germline gives CDR1 SSHAT, CDR2 FNYEAQ (reference sequence). This CDR3 comprises 13 residues. The repertoire was sequenced with immunoSEQ multiplex PCR; TCRdb's copy has only in-frame clones and lacks some. The table lists 20,000 or so clones, 90% of them singletons. The material was CD8+ T cells from peripheral blood mononuclear cells, obtained in the third trimester of pregnancy. This receptor was taken from a female donor in good health, enrolled as a control in a pregnancy study. V and J are TRBV7-7 and TRBJ2-7; D unclear. CDR3 sequence: CASSLFGGYEQYF. CDR3 coding DNA: TGTGCTAGCAGCTTATTCGGCGGCTACGAGCAGTACTTC.